The 7 T cell receptor beta chains below were found in one sample sequenced in a study of T cell repertoires in cytomegalovirus infection. TCRdb re-derived calls from the reads in MiXCR, one entry per CDR3 protein. The table has about 570,000 distinct CDR3 sequences, about 39% seen once. For these TCRs, the target antigens are not known. Source: cultured PBMCs, taken from culture after CMV antigen stimulation. These receptor sequences come from a human donor in good health (CMV status not recorded). Some clones in this sample may be carry-over from other donors' samples.

This rearrangement joins TRBV19 to TRBJ1-1; unclear D gene. The V gene's germline CDR1 is LNHDA and CDR2 SQIVND (reference sequence). The CDR3 spans 15 residues. Trimming left V 0 bases short and J 1 base short, with 9 bases between. CDR3 bases: TGTGCCAGTAGTATAGACGTAAAACCGAACACTGAAGCTTTCTTT. Protein product: CASSIDVKPNTEAFF.

This clonotype was detected once. The chain recombines TRBV28 with TRBJ1-1; D gene ambiguous. The CDR3 has 13 residues. Germline loops: CDR1 MDHEN, CDR2 SYDVKM. V dropped 6 bases and J dropped 1 base, with 9 bases sitting between them. The CDR3 is CASRVQGNTEAFF. The CDR3 region has the DNA TGTGCCAGCAGGGTCCAAGGGAACACTGAAGCTTTCTTT.

V and J are TRBV6-5 and TRBJ2-5; TRBD2 aligns across 7 bases. The CDR3 extends over 15 amino acids. The germline V gene encodes CDR1 MNHEY and CDR2 SVGAGI. V lost 2 bases, J lost 1 base, and 4 bases stayed unmatched. The CDR3 region is CASSYTASGQETQYF. For the CDR3, the DNA is TGTGCCAGCAGTTACACCGCTAGCGGCCAAGAGACCCAGTACTTC.

This sequence joins TRBV27 and TRBJ1-1; D is undetermined. With 0 bases removed from V and 6 bases from J, the gap between germline ends came to 8 bases. Per the germline V gene, CDR1 is MNHEY and CDR2 is SMNVEV (reference sequence). This CDR3 has 13 amino acids. In DNA form, the CDR3 reads TGTGCCAGCAGTTTATCGGGGAGGGCTGAAGCTTTCTTT. This translates into CASSLSGRAEAFF.

A few counts support this clonotype. Here the CDR3 DNA reads TGTGCCAGCAGCCCAAAGTCGGGCCGGGGGGGACAAGAGACCCAGTACTTC. It encodes CASSPKSGRGGQETQYF. The chain carries TRBV7-9 and TRBJ2-5; TRBD2 agrees at 8 bases. The CDR3 covers 17 residues. Germline V gives CDR1 SEHNR, CDR2 FQNEAQ (reference sequence). The V and J ends lost 5 bases and 2 bases, in that order; junction bases with no gene match: 13. Full variable domain (missing parts from reference TRBV7-9 and TRBJ2-5): DTGVSQNPRHKITKRGQNVTFRCDPISEHNRLYWYRQTLGQGPEFLTYFQNEAQLEKSRLLSDRFSAERPKGSFSTLEIQRTEQGDSAMYLCASSPKSGRGGQETQYFGPGTRLLVL.

As concerns this clonotype: Sequence at one end of the junction differs from germline and may be a read error. The CDR3 sequence is CASSLSLRNTDTQYF. Here the CDR3 DNA reads TGTGCCAGCAGCTTGTCATTAAGAAACACAGATACGCAGTATTTT. The J gene is TRBJ2-3, the V gene TRBV5-3, with D unresolved. TRBV5-3 is an ORF; its function is uncertain. The CDR3 is 15 amino acids.

The rearrangement uses TRBV20-1 and TRBJ1-4, with 8 bases lining up with TRBD1. The CDR3 length is 15 residues. Germline CDR1 is DFQATT and CDR2 is SNEGSKA (reference sequence). V was pared by 5 bases and J by 7 bases, with 12 bases of the junction left unmatched. The CDR3 loop is CSAPRTGYGPEKLFF. The DNA of the CDR3 is TGCAGTGCTCCCCGGACAGGGTATGGTCCTGAAAAACTGTTTTTT.